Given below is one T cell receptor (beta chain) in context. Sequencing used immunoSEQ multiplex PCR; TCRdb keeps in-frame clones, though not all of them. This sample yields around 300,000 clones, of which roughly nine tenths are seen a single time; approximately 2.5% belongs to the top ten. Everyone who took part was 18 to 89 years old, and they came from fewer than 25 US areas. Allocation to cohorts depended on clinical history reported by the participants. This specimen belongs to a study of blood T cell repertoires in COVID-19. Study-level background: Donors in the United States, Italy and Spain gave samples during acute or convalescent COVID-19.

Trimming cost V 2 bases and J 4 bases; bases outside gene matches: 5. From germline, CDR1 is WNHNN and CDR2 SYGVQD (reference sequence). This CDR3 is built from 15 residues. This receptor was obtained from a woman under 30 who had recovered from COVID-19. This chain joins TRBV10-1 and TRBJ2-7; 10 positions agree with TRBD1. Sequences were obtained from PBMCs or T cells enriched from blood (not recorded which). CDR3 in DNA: TGCGCCAGCAGTGAGCCCGGGACAGGGGATTACGAGCAGTACTTC. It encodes CASSEPGTGDYEQYF.